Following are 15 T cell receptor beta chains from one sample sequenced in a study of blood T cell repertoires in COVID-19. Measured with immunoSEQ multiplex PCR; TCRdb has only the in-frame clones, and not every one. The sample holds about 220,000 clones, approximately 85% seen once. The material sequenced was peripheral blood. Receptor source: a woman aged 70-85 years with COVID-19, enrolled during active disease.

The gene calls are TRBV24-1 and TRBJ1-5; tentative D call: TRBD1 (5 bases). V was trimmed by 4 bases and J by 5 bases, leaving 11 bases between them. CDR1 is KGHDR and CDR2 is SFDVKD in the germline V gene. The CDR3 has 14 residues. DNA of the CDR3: TGTGCCACCAGTGACAGGACAAGTTATCAGCCCCAGCATTTT. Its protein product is CATSDRTSYQPQHF.

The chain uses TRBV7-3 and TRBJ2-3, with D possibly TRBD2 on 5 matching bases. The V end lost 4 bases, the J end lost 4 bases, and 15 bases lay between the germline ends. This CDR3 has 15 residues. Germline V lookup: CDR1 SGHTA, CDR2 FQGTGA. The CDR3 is CASSSGLGLADTQYF. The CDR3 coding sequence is TGTGCCAGCAGCTCAGGACTCGGGTTAGCAGATACGCAGTATTTT.

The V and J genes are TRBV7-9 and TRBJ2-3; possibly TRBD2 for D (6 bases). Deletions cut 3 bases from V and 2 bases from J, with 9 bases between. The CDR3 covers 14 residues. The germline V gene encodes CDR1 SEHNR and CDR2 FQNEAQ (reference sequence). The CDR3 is CASSFSGATDTQYF. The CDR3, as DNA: TGTGCCAGCAGCTTTAGCGGAGCCACAGATACGCAGTATTTT.

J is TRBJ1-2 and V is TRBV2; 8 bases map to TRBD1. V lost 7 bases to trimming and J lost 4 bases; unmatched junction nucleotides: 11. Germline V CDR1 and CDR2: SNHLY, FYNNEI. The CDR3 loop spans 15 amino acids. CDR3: CASTQGVTLGYGYTF. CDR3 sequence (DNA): TGTGCCAGCACACAGGGGGTGACTCTAGGCTATGGCTACACCTTC.

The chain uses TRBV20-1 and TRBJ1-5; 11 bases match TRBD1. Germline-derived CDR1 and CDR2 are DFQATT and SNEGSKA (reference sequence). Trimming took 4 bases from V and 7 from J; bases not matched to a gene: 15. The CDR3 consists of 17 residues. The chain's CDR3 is CSATEIELGQGDQPQHF. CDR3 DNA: TGCAGTGCTACTGAGATCGAGCTGGGACAGGGGGACCAGCCCCAGCATTTT.

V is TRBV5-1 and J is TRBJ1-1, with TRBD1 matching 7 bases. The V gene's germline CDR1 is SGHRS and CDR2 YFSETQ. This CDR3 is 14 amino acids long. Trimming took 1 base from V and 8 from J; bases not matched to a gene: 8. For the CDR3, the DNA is TGCGCCAGCAGCTTGAAGGGGGACAGAGAGGAAGCTTTCTTT. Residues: CASSLKGDREEAFF.

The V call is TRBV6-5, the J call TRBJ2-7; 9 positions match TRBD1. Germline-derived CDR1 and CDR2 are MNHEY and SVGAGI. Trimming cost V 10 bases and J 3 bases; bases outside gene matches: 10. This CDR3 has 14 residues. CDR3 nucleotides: TGTGCCACCTTTCCCGGGACAGGGATCTACGAGCAGTACTTC. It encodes CATFPGTGIYEQYF.

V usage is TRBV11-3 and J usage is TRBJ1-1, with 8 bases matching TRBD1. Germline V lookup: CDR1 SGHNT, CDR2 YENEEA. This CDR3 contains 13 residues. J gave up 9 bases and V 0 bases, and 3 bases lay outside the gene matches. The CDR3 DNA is TGTGCCAGCAGCTTAGATGGACAGGGTCAAGCTTTCTTT. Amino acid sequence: CASSLDGQGQAFF.

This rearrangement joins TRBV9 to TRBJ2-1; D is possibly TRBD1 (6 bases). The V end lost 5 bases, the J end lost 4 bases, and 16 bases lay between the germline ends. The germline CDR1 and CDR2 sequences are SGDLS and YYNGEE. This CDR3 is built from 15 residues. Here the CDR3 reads CASSSNDRLYNEQFF. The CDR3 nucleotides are TGTGCCAGCAGTAGTAATGACAGGCTTTACAATGAGCAGTTCTTC.

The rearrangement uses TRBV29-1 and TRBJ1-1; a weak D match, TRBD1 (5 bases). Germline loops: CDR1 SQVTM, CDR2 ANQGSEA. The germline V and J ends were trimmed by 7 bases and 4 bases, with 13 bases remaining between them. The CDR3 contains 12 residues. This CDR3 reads CSALGGFTEAFF. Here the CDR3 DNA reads TGCAGCGCCTTGGGGGGATTCACTGAAGCTTTCTTT.

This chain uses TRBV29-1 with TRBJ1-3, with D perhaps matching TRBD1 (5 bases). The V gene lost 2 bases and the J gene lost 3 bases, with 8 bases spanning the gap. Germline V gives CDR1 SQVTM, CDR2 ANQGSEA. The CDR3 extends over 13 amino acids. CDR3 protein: CSVEQGGGNTIYF. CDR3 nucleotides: TGCAGCGTTGAACAGGGAGGTGGAAACACCATATATTTT.

DNA of the CDR3: TGCGCCAGCAGCCTACGGACAGAGCATAATGAAAAACTGTTTTTT. Its translation is CASSLRTEHNEKLFF. This chain uses TRBV4-3 with TRBJ1-4; a weak D match, TRBD1 (6 bases). From germline, CDR1 is LGHNA and CDR2 YSLEER. Trimming cost V 4 bases and J 4 bases, with 13 bases left between them. This CDR3 contains 15 residues.

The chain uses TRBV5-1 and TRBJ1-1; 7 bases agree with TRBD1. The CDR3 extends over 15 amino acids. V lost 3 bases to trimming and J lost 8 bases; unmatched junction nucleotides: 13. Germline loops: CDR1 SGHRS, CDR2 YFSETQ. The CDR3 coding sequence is TGCGCCAGCAGCTCCCCGTCAGGGGGTTTAGCCGAAGCTTTCTTT. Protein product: CASSSPSGGLAEAFF.

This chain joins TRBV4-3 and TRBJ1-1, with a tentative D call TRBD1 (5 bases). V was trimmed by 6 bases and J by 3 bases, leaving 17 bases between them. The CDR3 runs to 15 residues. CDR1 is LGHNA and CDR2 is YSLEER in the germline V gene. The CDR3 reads CASSHRGRAHTEAFF. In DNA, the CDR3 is TGCGCCAGCAGTCATAGGGGAAGGGCCCACACTGAAGCTTTCTTT.

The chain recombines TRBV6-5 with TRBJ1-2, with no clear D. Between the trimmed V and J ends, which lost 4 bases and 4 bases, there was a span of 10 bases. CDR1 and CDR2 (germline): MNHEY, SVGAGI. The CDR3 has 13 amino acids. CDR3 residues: CASSLSVAYGYTF. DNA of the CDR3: TGTGCCAGCAGTTTATCAGTGGCCTATGGCTACACCTTC.